These T cell receptor beta chains were read from a single sample in a study of blood T cell repertoires in COVID-19. Using immunoSEQ multiplex PCR, the repertoire was profiled, and TCRdb retains in-frame clones only, with some absent. The sample consists of about 140,000 clones, 75% to 90% of them appearing once. Sequenced input: peripheral blood. These receptors were taken from a man between 60 and 75 years old with active or convalescent COVID-19. The CDR3 runs from the conserved cysteine through the conserved F or W. Each record gives: J gene, D gene, clone size, V gene, CDR3 protein, CDR3 DNA. The D gene is left open where the match is weak. Only part of the rows carry a size: once, few, many, or a class if the clone is expanded.

J: TRBJ2-7; D: TRBD1; size: -; V: TRBV5-4; CDR3: CASSLGTGPDYEQYF; DNA: TGTGCCAGCAGCTTGGGGACAGGGCCCGACTACGAGCAGTACTTC
J: TRBJ2-5; D: TRBD2; size: -; V: TRBV7-2; CDR3: CAIRGVEETQYF; DNA: TGTGCCATCCGGGGGGTGGAAGAGACCCAGTACTTC
J: TRBJ1-2; D: -; size: -; V: TRBV6-5; CDR3: CASSYLTGYGYTF; DNA: TGTGCCAGCAGTTACTTGACAGGCTATGGCTACACCTTC
J: TRBJ1-1; D: -; size: once; V: TRBV19; CDR3: CASSRRMNTEAFF; DNA: TGTGCCAGTAGCCGTCGTATGAACACTGAAGCTTTCTTT
J: TRBJ2-1; D: -; size: -; V: TRBV7-9; CDR3: CASSSTGWEQFF; DNA: TGTGCCAGCAGCTCCACGGGATGGGAGCAGTTCTTC
J: TRBJ2-1; D: -; size: -; V: TRBV2; CDR3: CASSEETVPYNEQFF; DNA: TGTGCCAGCAGTGAAGAAACAGTACCCTACAATGAGCAGTTCTTC
J: TRBJ2-2; D: TRBD1; size: -; V: TRBV24-1; CDR3: CATSDSRGLSGELFF; DNA: TGTGCCACCAGTGATTCCAGGGGGCTGAGCGGGGAGCTGTTTTTT
J: TRBJ1-5; D: TRBD1; size: few; V: TRBV6-2/TRBV6-3; CDR3: CASSYGQGVRQPQHF; DNA: TGTGCCAGCAGTTACGGACAGGGGGTGAGGCAGCCCCAGCATTTT
J: TRBJ2-2; D: -; size: -; V: TRBV3-1/TRBV3-2; CDR3: CASSQDGAAGELFF; DNA: TGTGCCAGCAGCCAGGATGGAGCGGCCGGGGAGCTGTTTTTT
J: TRBJ1-2; D: -; size: -; V: TRBV28; CDR3: CASSLAGSGGYTF; DNA: TGTGCCAGCAGTTTGGCGGGGAGCGGGGGCTACACCTTC
J: TRBJ2-1; D: TRBD1; size: -; V: TRBV7-2; CDR3: CASSPRPGTGREQFF; DNA: TGTGCCAGCAGCCCTCGTCCCGGGACAGGGAGGGAGCAGTTCTTC
J: TRBJ2-7; D: -; size: -; V: TRBV10-3; CDR3: CAISIKEPEAYEQYF; DNA: TGTGCCATCAGTATTAAGGAACCCGAGGCCTACGAGCAGTACTTC
J: TRBJ1-6; D: TRBD1; size: -; V: TRBV6-5; CDR3: CASSYGGQVNSPLHF; DNA: TGTGCCAGCAGTTACGGGGGACAGGTTAATTCACCCCTCCACTTT
J: TRBJ1-5; D: -; size: -; V: TRBV6-5; CDR3: CASRIGHVSNQPQHF; DNA: TGTGCCAGCAGAATAGGACATGTTAGCAATCAGCCCCAGCATTTT
J: TRBJ1-1; D: TRBD1; size: -; V: TRBV28; CDR3: CASSPHRQGRAEAFF; DNA: TGTGCCAGCAGTCCCCACCGACAGGGTCGGGCTGAAGCTTTCTTT
J: TRBJ2-1; D: TRBD2; size: -; V: TRBV28; CDR3: CASTRAGLAGLGEQFF; DNA: TGTGCCAGCACCCGAGCGGGACTAGCGGGATTGGGAGAGCAGTTCTTC
J: TRBJ2-3; D: -; size: -; V: TRBV10-3; CDR3: CAIAAGRSTDTQYF; DNA: TGTGCCATCGCGGCGGGTAGGAGCACAGATACGCAGTATTTT
J: TRBJ2-2; D: TRBD1; size: -; V: TRBV6-4; CDR3: CASSDRGQGSTGELFF; DNA: TGTGCCAGCAGTGACAGAGGACAGGGTAGCACCGGGGAGCTGTTTTTT
J: TRBJ1-1; D: -; size: -; V: TRBV6-5; CDR3: CASSLTTTRTEAFF; DNA: TGTGCCAGCAGTTTAACCACTACAAGGACTGAAGCTTTCTTT
J: TRBJ2-1; D: -; size: -; V: TRBV5-1; CDR3: CASRTRFPYNEQFF; DNA: TGCGCCAGCCGTACTAGATTTCCCTACAATGAGCAGTTCTTC
J: TRBJ2-7; D: TRBD2; size: -; V: TRBV9; CDR3: CASRLGLAWYEQYF; DNA: TGTGCCAGCAGACTTGGACTAGCGTGGTACGAGCAGTACTTC
J: TRBJ2-7; D: TRBD2; size: -; V: TRBV9; CDR3: CASSREALSYEQYF; DNA: TGTGCCAGCAGCCGGGAGGCGCTGTCCTACGAGCAGTACTTC
J: TRBJ1-1; D: -; size: -; V: TRBV28; CDR3: CASKFSGIKALNTEAFF; DNA: TGTGCCAGCAAGTTCTCAGGCATCAAGGCACTGAACACTGAAGCTTTCTTT
J: TRBJ1-2; D: -; size: -; V: TRBV5-4; CDR3: CASSPGGLANYGYTF; DNA: TGTGCCAGCAGCCCGGGGGGGCTTGCTAACTATGGCTACACCTTC
J: TRBJ1-1; D: -; size: -; V: TRBV3-1/TRBV3-2; CDR3: CASSQGQGFTEAFF; DNA: TGTGCCAGCAGCCAAGGGCAGGGTTTCACTGAAGCTTTCTTT
J: TRBJ2-1; D: TRBD1; size: few; V: TRBV19; CDR3: CASSIGQGLYNEQFF; DNA: TGTGCCAGTAGTATAGGACAGGGGTTATACAATGAGCAGTTCTTC
J: TRBJ2-7; D: -; size: -; V: TRBV7-2; CDR3: CASSPLPSGASYEQYF; DNA: TGTGCCAGCAGCCCTCTTCCCAGCGGTGCTTCCTACGAGCAGTACTTC
J: TRBJ2-7; D: -; size: -; V: TRBV5-4; CDR3: CASSSGTGTHEQYF; DNA: TGTGCCAGCAGCTCCGGGACTGGCACACACGAGCAGTACTTC
J: TRBJ2-1; D: TRBD2; size: -; V: TRBV7-2; CDR3: CASSFPPWREGPYNEQFF; DNA: TGTGCCAGCAGCTTCCCTCCATGGCGGGAGGGCCCCTACAATGAGCAGTTCTTC
J: TRBJ2-2; D: -; size: -; V: TRBV7-9; CDR3: CASSLAGTGELFF; DNA: TGTGCCAGCAGCTTAGCCGGCACCGGGGAGCTGTTTTTT
J: TRBJ2-7; D: TRBD1; size: once; V: TRBV4-1; CDR3: CASSHPNRGSYEQYF; DNA: TGCGCCAGCAGCCACCCTAACAGGGGATCGTACGAGCAGTACTTC
J: TRBJ1-5; D: -; size: -; V: TRBV18; CDR3: CASSQKGQGGQPQHF; DNA: TGTGCCAGCTCACAAAAGGGGCAGGGAGGTCAGCCCCAGCATTTT
J: TRBJ1-5; D: -; size: -; V: TRBV3-1/TRBV3-2; CDR3: CASSQATGNQPQHF; DNA: TGTGCCAGCAGCCAAGCCACAGGGAATCAGCCCCAGCATTTT
J: TRBJ1-2; D: -; size: many; V: TRBV6-1; CDR3: CASSEPWTDNYGYTF; DNA: TGTGCCAGCAGTGAACCTTGGACAGACAACTATGGCTACACCTTC
J: TRBJ2-1; D: -; size: -; V: TRBV24-1; CDR3: CATSDLGSREQFF; DNA: TGTGCCACCAGTGATTTGGGTTCCCGGGAGCAGTTCTTC
J: TRBJ1-5; D: TRBD1; size: few; V: TRBV19; CDR3: CASSTATGYSNQPQHF; DNA: TGTGCCAGTAGTACCGCGACAGGGTATAGCAATCAGCCCCAGCATTTT
J: TRBJ2-2; D: -; size: -; V: TRBV9; CDR3: CASSVGVSNTGELFF; DNA: TGTGCCAGCAGCGTAGGAGTGTCCAACACCGGGGAGCTGTTTTTT